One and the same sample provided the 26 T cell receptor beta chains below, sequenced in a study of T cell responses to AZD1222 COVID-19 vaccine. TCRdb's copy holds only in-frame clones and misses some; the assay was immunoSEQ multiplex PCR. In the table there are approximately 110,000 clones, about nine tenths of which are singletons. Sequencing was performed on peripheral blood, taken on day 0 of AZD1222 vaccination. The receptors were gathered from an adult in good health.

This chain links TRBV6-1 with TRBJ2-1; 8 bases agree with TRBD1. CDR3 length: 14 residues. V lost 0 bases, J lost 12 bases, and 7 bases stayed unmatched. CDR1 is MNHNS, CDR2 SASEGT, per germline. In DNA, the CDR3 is TGTGCCAGCAGTGAAGCGCGACAGGGGCTTCGGCAGTTCTTC. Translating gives CASSEARQGLRQFF.

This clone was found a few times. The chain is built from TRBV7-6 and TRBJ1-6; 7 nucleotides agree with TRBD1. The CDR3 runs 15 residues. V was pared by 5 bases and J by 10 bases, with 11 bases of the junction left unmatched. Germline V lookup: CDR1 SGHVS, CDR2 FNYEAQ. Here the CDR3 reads CASSVRQGIGSPLHF. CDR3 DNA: TGTGCCAGCAGCGTCAGACAGGGAATTGGATCACCCCTCCACTTT. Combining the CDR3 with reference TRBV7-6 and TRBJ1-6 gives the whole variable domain GAGVSQSPRYKVTKRGQDVALRCDPISGHVSLYWYRQALGQGPEFLTYFNYEAQQDKSGLPNDRFSAERPEGSISTLTIQRTEQRDSAMYRCASSVRQGIGSPLHFGNGTRLTVT.

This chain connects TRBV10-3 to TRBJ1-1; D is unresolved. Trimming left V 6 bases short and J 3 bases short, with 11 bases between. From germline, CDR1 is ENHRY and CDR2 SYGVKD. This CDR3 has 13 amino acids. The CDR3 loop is CAISTLRDTEAFF. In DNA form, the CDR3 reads TGTGCCATCAGCACTCTCCGGGACACTGAAGCTTTCTTT.

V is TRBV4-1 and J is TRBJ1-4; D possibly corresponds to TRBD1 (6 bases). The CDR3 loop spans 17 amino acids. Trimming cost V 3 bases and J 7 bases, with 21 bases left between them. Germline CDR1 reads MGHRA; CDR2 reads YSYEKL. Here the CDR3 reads CASSHLPQGTGAEKLFF. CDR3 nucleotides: TGCGCCAGCAGCCACCTACCCCAGGGGACGGGGGCTGAAAAACTGTTTTTT.

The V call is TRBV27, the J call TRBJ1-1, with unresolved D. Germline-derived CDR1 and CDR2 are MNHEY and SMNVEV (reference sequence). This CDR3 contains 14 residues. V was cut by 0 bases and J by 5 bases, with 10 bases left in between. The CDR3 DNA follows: TGTGCCAGCAGTTTATCCCATGATTATACTGAAGCTTTCTTT. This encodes CASSLSHDYTEAFF.

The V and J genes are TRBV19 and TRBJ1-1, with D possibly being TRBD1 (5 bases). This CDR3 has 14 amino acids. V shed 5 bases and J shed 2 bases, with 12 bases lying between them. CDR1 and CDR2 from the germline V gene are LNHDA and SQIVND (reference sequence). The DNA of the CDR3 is TGTGCCAGTAGTGGTTTTCAGGGAAACACTGAAGCTTTCTTT. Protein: CASSGFQGNTEAFF.

The CDR3 loop reads CASSYAQGGYTF. CDR3 DNA: TGTGCCAGCAGTTACGCCCAGGGCGGCTACACCTTC. J is TRBJ1-2 and V is TRBV6-5; perhaps TRBD1 as D (5 bases). CDR1 is MNHEY and CDR2 is SVGAGI in the germline V gene. Trimming took off 2 bases at V and 8 bases at J, with 9 bases between the two ends. The CDR3 is 12 amino acids.

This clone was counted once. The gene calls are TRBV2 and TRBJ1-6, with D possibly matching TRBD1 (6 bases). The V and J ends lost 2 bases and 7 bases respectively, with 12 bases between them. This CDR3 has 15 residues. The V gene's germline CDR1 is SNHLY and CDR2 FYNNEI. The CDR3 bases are TGTGCCAGCAGTGAAAGGGGGACAACGAATTCACCCCTCCACTTT. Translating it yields CASSERGTTNSPLHF.

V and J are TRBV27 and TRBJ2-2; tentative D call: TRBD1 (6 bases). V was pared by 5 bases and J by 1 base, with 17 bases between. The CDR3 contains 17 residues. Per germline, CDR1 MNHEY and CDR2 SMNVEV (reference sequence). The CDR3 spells CASSTSQQGLNTGELFF. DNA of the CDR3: TGTGCCAGCAGTACCTCACAACAGGGTTTGAACACCGGGGAGCTGTTTTTT.

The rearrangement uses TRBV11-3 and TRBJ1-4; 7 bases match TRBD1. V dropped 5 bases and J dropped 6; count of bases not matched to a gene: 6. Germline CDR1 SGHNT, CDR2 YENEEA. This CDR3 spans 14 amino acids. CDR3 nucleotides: TGTGCCAGCAGCCGAGGGGGCTCTGATGAAAAACTGTTTTTT. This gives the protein CASSRGGSDEKLFF.

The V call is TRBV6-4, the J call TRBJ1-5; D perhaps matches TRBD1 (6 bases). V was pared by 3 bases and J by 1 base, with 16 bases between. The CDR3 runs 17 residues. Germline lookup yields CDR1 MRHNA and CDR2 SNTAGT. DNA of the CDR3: TGTGCCAGCAGTGAGAGAGGAGAAGACAGGAGCAATCAGCCCCAGCATTTT. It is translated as CASSERGEDRSNQPQHF.

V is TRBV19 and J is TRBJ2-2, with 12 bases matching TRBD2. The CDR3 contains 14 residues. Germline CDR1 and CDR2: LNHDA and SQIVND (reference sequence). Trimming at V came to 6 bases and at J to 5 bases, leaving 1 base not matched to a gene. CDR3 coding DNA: TGTGCCAGTAGGGGACTAGCGGGTACCGGGGAGCTGTTTTTT. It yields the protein CASRGLAGTGELFF.

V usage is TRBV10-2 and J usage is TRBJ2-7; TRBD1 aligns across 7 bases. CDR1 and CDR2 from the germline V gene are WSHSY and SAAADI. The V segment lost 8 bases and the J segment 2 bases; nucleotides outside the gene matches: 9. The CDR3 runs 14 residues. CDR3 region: CASSPGTVAYEQYF. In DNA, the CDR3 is TGCGCCAGCTCACCGGGGACAGTGGCCTACGAGCAGTACTTC.

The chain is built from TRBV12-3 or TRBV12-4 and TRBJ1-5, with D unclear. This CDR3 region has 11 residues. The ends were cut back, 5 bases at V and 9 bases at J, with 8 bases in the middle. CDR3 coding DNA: TGTGCCAGCAGTCTTATAGGGCCCCAGCATTTT. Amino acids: CASSLIGPQHF.

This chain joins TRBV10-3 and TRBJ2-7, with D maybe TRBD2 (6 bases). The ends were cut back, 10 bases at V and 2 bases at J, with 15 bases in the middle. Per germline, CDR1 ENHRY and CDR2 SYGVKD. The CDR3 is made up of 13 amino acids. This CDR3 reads CATGTPLTYEQYF. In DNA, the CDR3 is TGTGCCACCGGGACTCCTCTAACCTACGAGCAGTACTTC.

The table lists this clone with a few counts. CDR3 residues: CASSVERGDNEQFF. For the CDR3, the DNA is TGTGCCAGCAGTGTGGAGCGGGGCGACAATGAGCAGTTCTTC. The genes are TRBV2 and TRBJ2-1, with 7 bases aligning to TRBD2. V was pared by 4 bases and J by 5 bases, with 5 bases of the junction left unmatched. The CDR3 is made up of 14 amino acids. The V gene's germline CDR1 is SNHLY and CDR2 FYNNEI.

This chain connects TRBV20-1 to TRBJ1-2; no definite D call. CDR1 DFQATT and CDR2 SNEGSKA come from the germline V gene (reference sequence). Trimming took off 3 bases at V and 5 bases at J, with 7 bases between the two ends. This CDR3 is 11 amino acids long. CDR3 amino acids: CSARRGYGYTF. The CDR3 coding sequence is TGCAGTGCTAGGCGTGGATATGGCTACACCTTC.

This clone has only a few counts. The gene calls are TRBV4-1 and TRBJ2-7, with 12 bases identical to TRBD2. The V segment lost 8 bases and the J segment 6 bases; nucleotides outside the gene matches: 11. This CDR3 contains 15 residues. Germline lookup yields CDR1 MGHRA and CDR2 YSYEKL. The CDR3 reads CASGIGLAGTREQYF. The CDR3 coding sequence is TGCGCCAGCGGAATAGGACTAGCGGGAACCCGCGAGCAGTACTTC.

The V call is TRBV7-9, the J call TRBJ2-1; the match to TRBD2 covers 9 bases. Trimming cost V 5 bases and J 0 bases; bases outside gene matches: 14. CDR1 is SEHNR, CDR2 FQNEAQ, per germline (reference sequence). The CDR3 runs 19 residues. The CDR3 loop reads CASSTSGTSSMSSYNEQFF. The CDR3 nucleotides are TGTGCCAGCAGCACCTCCGGGACTAGCAGTATGAGCTCCTACAATGAGCAGTTCTTC.

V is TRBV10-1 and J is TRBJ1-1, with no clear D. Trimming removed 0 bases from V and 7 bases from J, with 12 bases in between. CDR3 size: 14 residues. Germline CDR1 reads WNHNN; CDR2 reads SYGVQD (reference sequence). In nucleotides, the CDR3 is TGCGCCAGCAGTGAGTCTTTTGCGCAGGATGAAGCTTTCTTT. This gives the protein CASSESFAQDEAFF.

The CDR3 nucleotides read TGTGCCAGCACAACAGTTCGCTACTACGAGCAGTACTTC. This codes for CASTTVRYYEQYF. The V and J genes are TRBV2 and TRBJ2-7, with D unresolved. Trimming left V 7 bases short and J 3 bases short, with 13 bases between. This CDR3 is 13 amino acids long. Germline V gene lookup returns CDR1 SNHLY and CDR2 FYNNEI.

The CDR3 nucleotides are TGTGCCAGCAGCCGACTGAGGACGGGGCCTGCCGACGAGCAGTACTTC. Translation: CASSRLRTGPADEQYF. J is TRBJ2-7 and V is TRBV14, with D perhaps matching TRBD1 or TRBD2 (5 bases each). The germline V gene encodes CDR1 SGHDN and CDR2 FVKESK. Trimming left V 4 bases short and J 5 bases short, with 21 bases between. This CDR3 contains 16 residues.

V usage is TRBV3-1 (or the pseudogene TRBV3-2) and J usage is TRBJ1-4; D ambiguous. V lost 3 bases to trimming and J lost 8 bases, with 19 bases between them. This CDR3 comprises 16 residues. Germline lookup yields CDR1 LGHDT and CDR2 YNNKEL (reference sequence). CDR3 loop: CASSHSTARSYEKLFF. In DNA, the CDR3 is TGTGCCAGCAGCCATTCTACGGCTAGGTCCTACGAAAAACTGTTTTTT.

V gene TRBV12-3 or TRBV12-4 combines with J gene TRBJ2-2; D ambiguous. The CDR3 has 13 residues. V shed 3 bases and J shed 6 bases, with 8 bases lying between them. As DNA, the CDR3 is TGTGCCAGCAGTTTGCAGGTTCCCGGGGAGCTGTTTTTT. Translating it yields CASSLQVPGELFF.

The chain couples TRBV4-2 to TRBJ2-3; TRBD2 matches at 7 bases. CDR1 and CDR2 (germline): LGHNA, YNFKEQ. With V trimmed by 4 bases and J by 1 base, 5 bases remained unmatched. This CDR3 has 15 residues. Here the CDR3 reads CASSLTSVGTDTQYF. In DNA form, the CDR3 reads TGTGCCAGCAGCCTTACTAGCGTTGGCACAGATACGCAGTATTTT.

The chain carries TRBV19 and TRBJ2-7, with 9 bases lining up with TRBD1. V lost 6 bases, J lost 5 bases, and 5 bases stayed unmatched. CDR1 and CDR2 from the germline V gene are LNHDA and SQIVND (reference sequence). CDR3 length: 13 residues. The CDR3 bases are TGTGCCAGTAGAGGACAGGGGAGTCACGAGCAGTACTTC. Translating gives CASRGQGSHEQYF.